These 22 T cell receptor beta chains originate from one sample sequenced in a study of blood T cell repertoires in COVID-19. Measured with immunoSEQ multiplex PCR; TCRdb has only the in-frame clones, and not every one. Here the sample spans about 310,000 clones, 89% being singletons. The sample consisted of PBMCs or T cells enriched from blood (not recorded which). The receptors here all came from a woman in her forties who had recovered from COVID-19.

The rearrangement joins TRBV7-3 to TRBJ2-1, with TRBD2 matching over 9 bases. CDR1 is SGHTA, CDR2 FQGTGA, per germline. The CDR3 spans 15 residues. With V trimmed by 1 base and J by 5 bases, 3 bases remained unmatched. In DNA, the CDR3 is TGTGCCAGCAGCTTAATTAGCGGGGGAAACAATGAGCAGTTCTTC. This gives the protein CASSLISGGNNEQFF.

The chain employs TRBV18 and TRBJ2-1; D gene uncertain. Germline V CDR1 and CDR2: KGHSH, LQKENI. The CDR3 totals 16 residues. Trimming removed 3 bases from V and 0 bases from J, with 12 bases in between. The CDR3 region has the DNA TGTGCCAGCTCACCCCCTAAGCAACTCTCCTACAATGAGCAGTTCTTC. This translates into CASSPPKQLSYNEQFF.

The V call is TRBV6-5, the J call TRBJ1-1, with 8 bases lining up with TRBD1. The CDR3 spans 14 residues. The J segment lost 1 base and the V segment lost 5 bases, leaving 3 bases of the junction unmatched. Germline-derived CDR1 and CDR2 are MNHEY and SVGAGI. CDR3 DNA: TGTGCCAGCAGTCTGGACAGGGAGAACACTGAAGCTTTCTTT. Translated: CASSLDRENTEAFF.

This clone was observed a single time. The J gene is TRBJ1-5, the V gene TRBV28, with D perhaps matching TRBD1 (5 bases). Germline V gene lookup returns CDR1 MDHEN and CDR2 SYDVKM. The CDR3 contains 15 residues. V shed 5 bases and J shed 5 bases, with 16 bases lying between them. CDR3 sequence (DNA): TGTGCCAGCAGTGAGATTTGGGGGAGGGATCAGCCCCAGCATTTT. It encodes CASSEIWGRDQPQHF.

Here the CDR3 reads CASSIQQGVRNIQYF. CDR3 DNA: TGTGCCAGTAGTATACAGCAGGGTGTAAGAAACATTCAGTACTTC. The chain couples TRBV19 to TRBJ2-4, with D perhaps TRBD1 (5 bases). Germline CDR1 is LNHDA and CDR2 is SQIVND (reference sequence). The CDR3 has 15 residues. V lost 2 bases, J lost 6 bases, and 14 bases lay in between. Full variable domain (missing parts from reference TRBV19 and TRBJ2-4): DGGITQSPKYLFRKEGQNVTLSCEQNLNHDAMYWYRQDPGQGLRLIYYSQIVNDFQKGDIAEGYSVSREKKESFPLTVTSAQKNPTAFYLCASSIQQGVRNIQYFGAGTRLSVL.

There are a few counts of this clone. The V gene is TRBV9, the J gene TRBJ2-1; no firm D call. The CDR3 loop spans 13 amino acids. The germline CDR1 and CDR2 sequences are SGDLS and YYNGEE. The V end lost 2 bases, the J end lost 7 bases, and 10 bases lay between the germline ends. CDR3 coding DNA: TGTGCCAGCAGCGTCAATAGTGAGAATGAGCAGTTCTTC. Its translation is CASSVNSENEQFF.

CDR3 bases: TGTGCCAGCAGTGACTCACAGGAGTGGGGTCCAGCGAATGAAAAACTGTTTTTT. It yields the protein CASSDSQEWGPANEKLFF. This sequence joins TRBV6-4 and TRBJ1-4; D is possibly TRBD1 (5 bases). Germline values: CDR1 MRHNA, CDR2 SNTAGT. This CDR3 comprises 18 residues. The V and J ends lost 0 bases and 5 bases respectively, with 19 bases between them.

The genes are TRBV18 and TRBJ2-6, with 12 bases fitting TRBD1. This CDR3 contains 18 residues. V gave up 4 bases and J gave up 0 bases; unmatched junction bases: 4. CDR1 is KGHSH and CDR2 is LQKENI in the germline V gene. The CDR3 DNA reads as TGTGCCAGCTCACTGGGACAGGGGGCCAACTCTGGGGCCAACGTCCTGACTTTC. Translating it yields CASSLGQGANSGANVLTF.

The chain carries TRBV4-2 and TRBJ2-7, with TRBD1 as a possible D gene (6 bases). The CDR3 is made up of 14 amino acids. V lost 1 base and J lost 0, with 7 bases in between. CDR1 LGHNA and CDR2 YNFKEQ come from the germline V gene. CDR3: CASSQGGGSYEQYF. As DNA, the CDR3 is TGTGCCAGCAGCCAAGGAGGGGGCTCCTACGAGCAGTACTTC.

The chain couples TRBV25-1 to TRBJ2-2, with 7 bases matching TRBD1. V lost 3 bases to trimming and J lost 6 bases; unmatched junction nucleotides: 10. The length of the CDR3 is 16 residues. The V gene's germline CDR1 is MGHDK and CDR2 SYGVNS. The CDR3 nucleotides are TGTGCCAGCAGTGACGAGGGGACAGCCCTTCCCGGGGAGCTGTTTTTT. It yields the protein CASSDEGTALPGELFF.

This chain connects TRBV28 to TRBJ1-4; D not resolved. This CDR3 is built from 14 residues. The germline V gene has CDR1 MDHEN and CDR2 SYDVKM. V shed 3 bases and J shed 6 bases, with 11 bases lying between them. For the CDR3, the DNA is TGTGCCAGCAGTTTGCATGGAGTAGATGAAAAACTGTTTTTT. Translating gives CASSLHGVDEKLFF.

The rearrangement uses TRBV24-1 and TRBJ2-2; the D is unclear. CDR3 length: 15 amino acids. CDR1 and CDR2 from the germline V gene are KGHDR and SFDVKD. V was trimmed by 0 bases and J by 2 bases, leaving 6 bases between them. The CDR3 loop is CATSDLARNTGELFF. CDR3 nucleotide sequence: TGTGCCACCAGTGATTTGGCGAGAAACACCGGGGAGCTGTTTTTT.

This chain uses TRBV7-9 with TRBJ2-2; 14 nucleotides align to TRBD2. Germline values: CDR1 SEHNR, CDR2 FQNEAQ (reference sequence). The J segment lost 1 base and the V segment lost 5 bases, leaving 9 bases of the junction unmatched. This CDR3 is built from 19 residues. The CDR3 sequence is CASSGTSGRSRENTGELFF. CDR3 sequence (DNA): TGTGCCAGCAGCGGGACTAGCGGGAGATCCAGGGAGAACACCGGGGAGCTGTTTTTT.

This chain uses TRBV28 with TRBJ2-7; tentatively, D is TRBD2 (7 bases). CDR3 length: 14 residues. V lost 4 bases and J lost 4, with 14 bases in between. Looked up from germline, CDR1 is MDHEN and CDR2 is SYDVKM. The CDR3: CASSSPGEGYEQYF. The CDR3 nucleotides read TGTGCCAGCAGTTCCCCAGGGGAGGGGTACGAGCAGTACTTC.

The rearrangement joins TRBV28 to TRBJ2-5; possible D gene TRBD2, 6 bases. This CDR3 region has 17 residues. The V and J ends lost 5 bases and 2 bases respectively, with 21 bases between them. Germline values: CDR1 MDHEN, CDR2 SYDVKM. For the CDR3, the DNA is TGTGCCAGCAGTCCCTTCCCTGTACTAGCACCACAAGAGACCCAGTACTTC. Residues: CASSPFPVLAPQETQYF.

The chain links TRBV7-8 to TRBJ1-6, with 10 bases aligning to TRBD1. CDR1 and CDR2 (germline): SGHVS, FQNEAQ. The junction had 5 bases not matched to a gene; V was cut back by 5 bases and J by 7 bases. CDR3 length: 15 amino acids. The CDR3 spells CASSPRTGGNSPLHF. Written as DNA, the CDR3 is TGTGCCAGCAGCCCCCGGACAGGGGGAAATTCACCCCTCCACTTT.

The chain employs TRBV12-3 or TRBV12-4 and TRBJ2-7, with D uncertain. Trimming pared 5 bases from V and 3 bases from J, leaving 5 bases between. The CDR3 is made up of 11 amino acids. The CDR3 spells CASSTYYEQYF. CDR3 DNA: TGTGCCAGCAGTACTTACTACGAGCAGTACTTC.

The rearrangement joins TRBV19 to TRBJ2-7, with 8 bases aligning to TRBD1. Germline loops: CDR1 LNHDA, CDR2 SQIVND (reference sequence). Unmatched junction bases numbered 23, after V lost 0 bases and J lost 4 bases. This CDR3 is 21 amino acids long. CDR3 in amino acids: CASSIDRGRIEQGDRKYEQYF. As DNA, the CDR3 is TGTGCCAGTAGTATAGATCGGGGTAGAATTGAACAGGGGGATAGAAAATACGAGCAGTACTTC. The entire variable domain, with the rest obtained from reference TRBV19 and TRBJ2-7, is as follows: DGGITQSPKYLFRKEGQNVTLSCEQNLNHDAMYWYRQDPGQGLRLIYYSQIVNDFQKGDIAEGYSVSREKKESFPLTVTSAQKNPTAFYLCASSIDRGRIEQGDRKYEQYFGPGTRLTVT.

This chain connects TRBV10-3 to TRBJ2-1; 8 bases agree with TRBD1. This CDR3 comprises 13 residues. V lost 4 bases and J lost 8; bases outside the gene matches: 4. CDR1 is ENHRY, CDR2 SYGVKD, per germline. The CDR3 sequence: CAISAGQGHEQFF. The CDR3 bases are TGTGCCATCAGTGCAGGACAGGGCCATGAGCAGTTCTTC.

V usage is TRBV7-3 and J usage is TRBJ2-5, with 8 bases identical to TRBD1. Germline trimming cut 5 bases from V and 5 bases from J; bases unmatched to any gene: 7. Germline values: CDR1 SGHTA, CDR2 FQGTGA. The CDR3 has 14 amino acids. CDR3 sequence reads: CASSLQGARETQYF. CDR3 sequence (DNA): TGTGCCAGCAGCCTTCAGGGGGCGCGGGAGACCCAGTACTTC.

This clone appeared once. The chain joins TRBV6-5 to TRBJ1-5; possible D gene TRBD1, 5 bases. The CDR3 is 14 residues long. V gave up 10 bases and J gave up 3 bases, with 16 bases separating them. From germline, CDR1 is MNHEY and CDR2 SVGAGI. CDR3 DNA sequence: TGTGCCACCTTATTCGACAGTATCAATCAGCCCCAGCATTTT. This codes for CATLFDSINQPQHF.

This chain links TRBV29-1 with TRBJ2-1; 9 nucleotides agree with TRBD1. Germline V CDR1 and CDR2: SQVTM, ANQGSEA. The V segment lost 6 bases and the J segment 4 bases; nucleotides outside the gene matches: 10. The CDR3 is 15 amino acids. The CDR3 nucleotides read TGCAGCGTCGAGGCGACAGGGGGGATTTACAATGAGCAGTTCTTC. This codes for CSVEATGGIYNEQFF.